A selection of T cell receptor beta chains follows, all from one sample in a study of regulatory T cells in long-lasting Graves disease. TCRdb reanalysed the multiplex PCR reads using MiXCR and keeps one entry per CDR3 protein. The repertoire holds more than 400,000 distinct CDR3 sequences, with around 15% as singletons. These same records also appear under a second study, on T cells in Graves' hyperthyroidism and ophthalmopathy.

Sequenced material: peripheral blood mononuclear cells (PBMCs), taken at new diagnosis, from a patient treated with antithyroid drugs. All receptors come from a man in his forties with Graves disease. CDR3s include the opening cysteine and the closing phenylalanine or tryptophan. D genes are given only for firm matches. Not all rows give a size; the values are once, few, many and, for expanded clones, a class.

cdr3_length,clone_size,d_call,v_call,j_call,cdr3_aa,cdr3_nt
16,few,NA,TRBV28,TRBJ2-3,CASSLKGGLPTDTQYF,TGTGCCAGCAGTTTAAAGGGGGGCCTTCCCACAGATACGCAGTATTTT
14,many,NA,TRBV18,TRBJ2-7,CASSPEGGFYEQYF,TGTGCCAGCTCACCGGAGGGAGGCTTCTACGAGCAGTACTTC
16,many,TRBD2,TRBV5-1,TRBJ2-7,CASSPLRGTSGREQYF,TGCGCCAGCAGCCCCTTAAGGGGGACTAGCGGGAGGGAGCAGTACTTC
13,NA,NA,TRBV20-1,TRBJ1-1,CSARDGMNTEAFF,TGCAGTGCTAGAGACGGGATGAACACTGAAGCTTTCTTT
13,many,NA,TRBV5-1,TRBJ1-1,CASSPSGTVEAFF,TGCGCCAGCAGCCCCTCAGGAACTGTCGAAGCTTTCTTT
14,NA,TRBD2,TRBV24-1,TRBJ2-5,CATSDFTGGETQYF,TGTGCCACCAGTGATTTTACGGGAGGAGAGACCCAGTACTTC
14,many,NA,TRBV12-5,TRBJ1-1,CASGSPNGGTEAFF,TGTGCTAGTGGTTCCCCCAACGGGGGCACTGAAGCTTTCTTT
13,NA,NA,TRBV6-1,TRBJ2-7,CASSSGLGYEQYF,TGTGCCAGCAGCAGCGGACTCGGCTACGAGCAGTACTTC
14,many,NA,TRBV24-1,TRBJ2-1,CATSDLQGRVEQFF,TGTGCCACCAGTGATTTGCAGGGCAGGGTAGAGCAGTTCTTC
14,NA,NA,TRBV20-1,TRBJ2-5,CSAALVAGRETQYF,TGCAGTGCTGCCCTAGTCGCTGGCCGGGAGACCCAGTACTTC
14,many,NA,TRBV5-1,TRBJ2-7,CASSLVSFSYEQYF,TGCGCCAGCAGCTTGGTTTCGTTTAGCTACGAGCAGTACTTC
13,many,NA,TRBV24-1,TRBJ2-3,CATSEAHLDTQYF,TGTGCCACCAGTGAGGCCCACTTGGATACGCAGTATTTT
16,NA,TRBD2,TRBV9,TRBJ2-1,CASSVKRESFYNEQFF,TGTGCCAGCAGCGTAAAGCGGGAGTCTTTCTACAATGAGCAGTTCTTC
14,NA,NA,TRBV28,TRBJ2-3,CASSPSDSTDTQYF,TGTGCCAGCAGTCCCTCCGACAGCACAGATACGCAGTATTTT
11,many,NA,TRBV30,TRBJ1-2,CAWSTLRGYTF,TGTGCCTGGAGTACCCTAAGGGGCTACACCTTC
17,few,TRBD2,TRBV7-2,TRBJ2-1,CASSLFHGTSGYNEQFF,TGTGCCAGCAGCTTATTCCACGGGACTAGCGGATACAATGAGCAGTTCTTC
15,few,TRBD2,TRBV4-2,TRBJ2-3,CASSQPGLDGDTQYF,TGTGCCAGCAGCCAACCGGGACTAGACGGAGATACGCAGTATTTT
13,NA,TRBD2,TRBV7-9,TRBJ2-5,CATGGTSQETQYF,TGTGCCACCGGGGGGACCTCCCAAGAGACCCAGTACTTC
17,few,NA,TRBV6-1,TRBJ2-2,CASSEARGVLNTGELFF,TGTGCCAGCAGTGAAGCGCGTGGGGTACTGAACACCGGGGAGCTGTTTTTT
14,few,NA,TRBV7-9,TRBJ1-6,CASSLDRQASPLHF,TGTGCCAGCAGCTTAGACAGACAGGCTTCACCCCTCCACTTT
15,many,NA,TRBV27,TRBJ1-6,CASSLEGSYNSPLHF,TGTGCCAGCAGCTTAGAGGGGTCCTATAATTCACCCCTCCACTTT
15,few,NA,TRBV2,TRBJ2-1,CASSEASGTYNEQFF,TGTGCCAGCAGTGAAGCCAGCGGAACCTACAATGAGCAGTTCTTC
14,few,NA,TRBV15,TRBJ2-1,CATSRDFGASEQFF,TGTGCCACCAGCAGAGATTTTGGAGCTTCTGAGCAGTTCTTC
13,many,NA,TRBV2,TRBJ2-3,CASSEGRADTQYF,TGTGCCAGCAGTGAGGGGCGCGCAGATACGCAGTATTTT
14,few,NA,TRBV18,TRBJ1-1,CASSPLDSNTEAFF,TGTGCCAGCTCACCCCTGGACAGTAACACTGAAGCTTTCTTT
15,NA,NA,TRBV5-1,TRBJ2-5,CASSWAGTFQETQYF,TGCGCCAGCAGCTGGGCCGGGACTTTTCAAGAGACCCAGTACTTC
16,NA,TRBD2,TRBV27,TRBJ2-2,CASSLSGGLAVGELFF,TGTGCCAGCAGTTTATCAGGGGGACTAGCGGTGGGGGAGCTGTTTTTT
15,many,NA,TRBV7-8,TRBJ2-2,CASSWRQVFTGELFF,TGTGCCAGCAGCTGGAGACAGGTGTTCACCGGGGAGCTGTTTTTT
15,many,TRBD1,TRBV28,TRBJ2-1,CASRPPGTGVNEQFF,TGTGCCAGCAGACCCCCCGGGACAGGGGTCAATGAGCAGTTCTTC
16,many,NA,TRBV7-9,TRBJ1-3,CASSFRDSRFRNTIYF,TGTGCCAGCAGCTTTCGCGACAGCCGGTTTAGAAACACCATATATTTT
14,few,NA,TRBV20-1,TRBJ2-3,CSASTPGRTDTQYF,TGCAGTGCCAGTACCCCGGGGAGGACAGATACGCAGTATTTT
16,many,NA,TRBV2,TRBJ2-3,CASSDLGIASTDTQYF,TGTGCCAGCAGTGATCTCGGGATTGCTAGCACAGATACGCAGTATTTT
16,NA,NA,TRBV28,TRBJ1-3,CASSQPLRTSGNTIYF,TGTGCCAGCAGTCAGCCGCTTAGGACCTCTGGAAACACCATATATTTT
16,NA,TRBD2,TRBV20-1,TRBJ2-7,CSAAGTSGRRGYEQYF,TGCAGTGCCGCCGGGACTAGCGGGAGGCGCGGCTACGAGCAGTACTTC
15,many,NA,TRBV18,TRBJ1-2,CASSDNGQSHYGYTF,TGTGCCAGCTCTGATAATGGACAGAGCCACTATGGCTACACCTTC
15,many,TRBD2,TRBV3-1,TRBJ2-7,CASSPSLAVTYEQYF,TGTGCCAGCAGCCCCTCGCTAGCGGTGACCTACGAGCAGTACTTC
16,NA,NA,TRBV19,TRBJ2-6,CASSIGQMEGANVLTF,TGTGCCAGTAGTATAGGACAAATGGAGGGGGCCAACGTCCTGACTTTC
13,few,NA,TRBV6-2/TRBV6-3,TRBJ2-7,CASKIDGTYEQYF,TGTGCCAGCAAAATTGACGGAACCTACGAACAGTACTTC
14,many,NA,TRBV5-1,TRBJ2-1,CASSWERSRNEQFF,TGCGCCAGCAGCTGGGAACGGAGTCGGAATGAGCAGTTCTTC
14,many,NA,TRBV30,TRBJ1-1,CACKRGLGFPEAFF,TGTGCCTGCAAACGGGGGCTAGGGTTCCCTGAAGCTTTCTTT
14,few,NA,TRBV28,TRBJ2-7,CASRLGGSEVEQYF,TGTGCCAGCAGACTAGGAGGGTCGGAAGTCGAGCAGTACTTC
15,many,NA,TRBV7-8,TRBJ2-3,CASSLEVGSTDTQYF,TGTGCCAGCAGCTTAGAAGTGGGGAGCACAGATACGCAGTATTTT
16,many,TRBD2,TRBV12-3/TRBV12-4,TRBJ2-1,CASSPLAGGPRGEQFF,TGTGCCAGCAGTCCTCTAGCGGGAGGCCCTAGGGGGGAGCAGTTCTTC